This T cell receptor (beta chain) was captured by sequencing in a study of blood T cell repertoires in COVID-19. On this clone: At one end the junction does not follow the germline gene, possibly because of a read error.

This CDR3 is 14 amino acids long. Germline CDR1 and CDR2: MNHEY and SVGAGI. The assay was immunoSEQ multiplex PCR, and TCRdb's table has in-frame clones only and misses some. This table holds some 260,000 clones, around 90% found once. The V gene is TRBV6-5, the J gene TRBJ1-2, with 8 bases matching TRBD1. This TCR was recovered from a woman in her thirties or forties who had recovered from COVID-19. Sequenced sample: peripheral blood. The CDR3: CASRDRVPPYRYTF. In DNA form, the CDR3 reads TGTGCCAGCAGGGACAGGGTGCCCCCCTATCGCTACACCTTC.